This TCR beta chain was identified in a study of T-cell memory formation after mild COVID-19. Overall study context: TCR clusters largely stayed donor specific. Findings and caveats of the study: Chiefly within CM and EM were the contracting CD4+ clones; CD8+ ones were within EMRA. Pre-infection memory contained some responding clones, which suggested that cross-reactive memory had joined.

In this sample, this clonotype turned up many times. The target antigen is unknown. Via MiXCR, TCRdb re-called the 5' RACE reads, giving one row per CDR3 protein. Of around 110,000 distinct CDR3 sequences in the sample, 9.5% to 15% were seen once. This sequence originates from an adult woman who had mild COVID-19 (a few samples of this study predate the infection). Cell type and time point are not known. The material sequenced was PBMCs or a T cell subset sorted from them (not recorded which).

CDR3 in amino acids: CASRALYEDNEQFF. CDR3 DNA sequence: TGCGCCAGCCGAGCGCTATACGAGGACAATGAGCAGTTCTTC. V is TRBV5-1 and J is TRBJ2-1, with D unclear. Germline CDR1 is SGHRS and CDR2 is YFSETQ. The CDR3 contains 14 residues. Trimming pared 7 bases from V and 5 bases from J, leaving 16 bases between.